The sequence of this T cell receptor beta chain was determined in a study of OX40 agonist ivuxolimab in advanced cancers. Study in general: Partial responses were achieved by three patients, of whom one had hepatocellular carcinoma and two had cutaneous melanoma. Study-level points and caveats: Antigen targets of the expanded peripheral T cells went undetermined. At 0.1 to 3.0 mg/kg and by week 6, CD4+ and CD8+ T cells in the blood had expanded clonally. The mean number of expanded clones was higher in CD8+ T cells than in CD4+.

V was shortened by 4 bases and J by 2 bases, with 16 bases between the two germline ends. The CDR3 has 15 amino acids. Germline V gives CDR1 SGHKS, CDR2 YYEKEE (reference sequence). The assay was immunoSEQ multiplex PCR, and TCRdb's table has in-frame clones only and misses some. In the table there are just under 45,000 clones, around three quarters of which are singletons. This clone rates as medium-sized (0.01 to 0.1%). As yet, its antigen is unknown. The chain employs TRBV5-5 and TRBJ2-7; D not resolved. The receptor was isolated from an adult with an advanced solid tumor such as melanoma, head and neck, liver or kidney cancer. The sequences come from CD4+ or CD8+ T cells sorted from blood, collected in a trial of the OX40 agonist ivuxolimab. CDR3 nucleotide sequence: TGTGCCAGCAGCCCCCTAGTGGGCAGTACCTACGAGCAGTACTTC. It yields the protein CASSPLVGSTYEQYF.